This T cell receptor beta chain comes out of a study of T cell changes during pregnancy in multiple sclerosis. The method was immunoSEQ multiplex PCR; TCRdb's version includes in-frame clones alone and lacks a portion of them. The profile shows some 100,000 clones, approximately 92% of them singletons. CDR1 and CDR2 from the germline V gene are SGHDN and FVKESK. CDR3 size: 13 residues. Deletions cut 5 bases from V and 5 bases from J, with 12 bases between. The V gene is TRBV14, the J gene TRBJ1-1; D gene ambiguous. The receptor was derived from a female donor with multiple sclerosis, enrolled in a pregnancy study. Specimen: peripheral blood, collected in the second trimester of pregnancy. CDR3 DNA: TGTGCCAGCAGCAAGACAATGGGTACTGAAGCTTTCTTT. It yields the protein CASSKTMGTEAFF.